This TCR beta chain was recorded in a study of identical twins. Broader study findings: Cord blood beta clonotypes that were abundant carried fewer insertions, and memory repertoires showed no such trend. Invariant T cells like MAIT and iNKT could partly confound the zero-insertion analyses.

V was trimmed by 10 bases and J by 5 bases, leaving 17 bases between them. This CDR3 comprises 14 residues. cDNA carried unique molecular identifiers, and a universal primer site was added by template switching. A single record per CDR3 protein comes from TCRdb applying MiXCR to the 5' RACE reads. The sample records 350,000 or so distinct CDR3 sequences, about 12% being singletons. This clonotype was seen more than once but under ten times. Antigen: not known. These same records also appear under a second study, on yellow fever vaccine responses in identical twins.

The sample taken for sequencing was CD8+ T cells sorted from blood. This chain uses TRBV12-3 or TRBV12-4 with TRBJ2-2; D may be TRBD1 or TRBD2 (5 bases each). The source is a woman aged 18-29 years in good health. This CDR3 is CANAPTRETGELFF. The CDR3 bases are TGTGCCAACGCACCAACCAGGGAGACCGGGGAGCTGTTTTTT.